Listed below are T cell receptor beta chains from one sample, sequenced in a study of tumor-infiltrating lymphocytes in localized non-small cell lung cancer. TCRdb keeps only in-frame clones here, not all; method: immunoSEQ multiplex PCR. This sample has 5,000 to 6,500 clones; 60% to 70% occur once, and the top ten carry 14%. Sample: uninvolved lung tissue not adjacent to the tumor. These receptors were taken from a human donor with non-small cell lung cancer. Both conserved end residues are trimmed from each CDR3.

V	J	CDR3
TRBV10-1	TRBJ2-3	ASSWSGYTDTQY
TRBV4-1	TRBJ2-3	ASTPPGVTDTQY
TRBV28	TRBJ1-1	ASSLGQRLTEAF
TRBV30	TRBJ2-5	AWSRLAGETQY
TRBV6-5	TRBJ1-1	ASSYSRRNEAF
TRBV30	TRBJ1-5	AWSKVRGRDLDQPQH
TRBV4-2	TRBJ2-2	ASSQVRTGNTGELF
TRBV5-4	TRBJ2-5	ASSLEVGKETQY
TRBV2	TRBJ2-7	ASSGDSFYEQY
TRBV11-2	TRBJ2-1	ASSPPSNEQF
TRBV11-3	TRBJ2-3	ASSQQTDTQY
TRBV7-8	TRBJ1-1	ASSFTMNTEAF
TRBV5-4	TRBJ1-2	ASSVIGVYT
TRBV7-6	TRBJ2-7	ASSLGQGTNEQY
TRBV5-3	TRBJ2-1	ARSSVVADEQF
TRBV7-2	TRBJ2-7	ASSFGPYEQY
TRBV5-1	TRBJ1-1	ASSFLGPEVNTEAF
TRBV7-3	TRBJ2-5	ASSKDRAGETQY
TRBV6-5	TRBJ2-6	ASMGEKANVLT
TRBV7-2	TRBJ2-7	ASSLGVVNSYEQY
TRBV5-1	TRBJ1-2	ASSVDRGYGYT
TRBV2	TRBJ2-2	ASSEALVAGATGELF
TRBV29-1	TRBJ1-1	SVEVVRNTEAF
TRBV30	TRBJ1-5	ASGLSGPQH
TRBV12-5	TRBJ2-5	ASGWPGQGVETQY
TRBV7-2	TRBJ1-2	ASSLAGRRYGYT